The clone carrying this T cell receptor beta chain has just one count. The antigen is undetermined. Amplification used 60 Vbeta primers and 13 Jbeta primers. Sequencing used immunoSEQ multiplex PCR; TCRdb keeps in-frame clones, though not all of them. The repertoire has about 190,000 clones, roughly 80% of them found once; the top ten carry 2% to 3%. This record comes from a study of cytomegalovirus exposure and HLA in healthy donors. Findings of the study overall: Owing to their indistinguishability, certain V segments, notably TRBV6-2 and TRBV6-3, were excluded.

The CDR3 consists of 15 residues. The germline V and J ends were trimmed by 2 bases and 6 bases, with 12 bases remaining between them. Germline V gene data show CDR1 as SGHNT and CDR2 as YYREEE (reference sequence). Specimen: PBMCs. The V call is TRBV5-4, the J call TRBJ1-6; TRBD1 is a possible D gene (6 bases). The origin of this receptor is a woman between 45 and 65 years old in good health and CMV-seropositive. CDR3 in amino acids: CASSFPPGVNSPLHF. CDR3 in DNA: TGTGCCAGCAGCTTCCCGCCAGGGGTTAATTCACCCCTCCACTTT.